This T cell receptor beta chain was documented in a study of lymphopenia after photon versus proton radiotherapy. Study-level points and caveats: Photon-treated patients lost naive T cells and TCR diversity; proton-treated stayed stable. Authors raise, but do not show, better survival with proton therapy. A bigger post-nadir fall in TCR diversity correlated inversely with survival time in deceased patients.

Trimming cost V 6 bases and J 7 bases, with 16 bases left between them. From germline, CDR1 is MNHNS and CDR2 SASEGT. The CDR3 spans 14 residues. For this clone: Its antigen is undetermined.

Profiled with immunoSEQ multiplex PCR; TCRdb holds only in-frame clones, not every one. The data contain about 20,000 clones, approximately 86% of them singletons. This TCR was sampled from a man aged 70-80 years with pancreatic cancer. This specimen consisted of peripheral blood, obtained from a patient treated with proton-based radiotherapy. The rearrangement links TRBV6-1 to TRBJ1-5; D is uncertain. The CDR3 protein is CASSQRGEWQPQHF. The DNA of the CDR3 is TGTGCCAGCAGCCAACGGGGAGAATGGCAGCCCCAGCATTTT.